This record looks at one T cell receptor (beta chain) sequence and its context. Its antigen is still unknown. TCRdb re-called the RACE reads with MiXCR, one entry per CDR3 protein. The profile covers roughly 380,000 distinct CDR3 sequences, with 5% to 6.5% appearing a single time and 2.6% taken by the ten largest. Germline V gene sequence: CDR1 MDHEN, CDR2 SYDVKM. CDR3 length: 16 amino acids. Trimming stripped 4 bases from V and 1 base from J, with 14 bases between. Time point described: pre-sensitization, week 0. As to treatment: therapeutic diphenylcyclopropenone sensitization with weekly scalp DPC. Each patch-test visit's blood sample preceded patch application. RNA extraction used unfractionated whole blood as the source of total RNA. The sample belongs to a study of human T cells and chemical hapten exposure. Study-level background: Slight differences in pooled library volume were the main source of varying TCR yields across samples.

Study-level results: Controls formed significantly fewer large CDR3 similarity clusters than expanded TCRs did.

J is TRBJ1-5 and V is TRBV28, with no clear D. Sequenced here: whole blood, sampled in connection with sensitization to the hapten diphenylcyclopropenone (DPC). This TCR was recovered from a woman aged 45-60 years with alopecia areata. Some clones in this sample may be carry-over from other donors' samples. The CDR3 loop is CASSSQSPSSNQPQHF. In nucleotides, the CDR3 is TGTGCCAGCAGTTCTCAGAGTCCTTCGAGCAATCAGCCCCAGCATTTT.